Listed below are T cell receptor beta chains from one sample, sequenced in a study of T cell repertoires in cytomegalovirus infection. TCRdb itself ran the reads through MiXCR, one entry per CDR3 protein. The data hold approximately 170,000 distinct CDR3 sequences, with about a sixth observed a single time. Sequenced material: CD8+ T cells from PBMCs. These receptors came from a human donor in good health (CMV status not recorded). Some clones in this sample may be carry-over from other donors' samples. CDR3s include the opening cysteine and the closing phenylalanine or tryptophan. D genes are given only for firm matches. The size entry is marked missing in some rows and otherwise reads once, few, many or a size class.

j_call: TRBJ2-7
v_call: TRBV11-2
d_call: TRBD2
clone_size: -
cdr3_nt: TGTGCCAGCAGCTTTGTGAATGAGGGACTAGCGGGCGCTTACGAGCAGTACTTC
cdr3_aa: CASSFVNEGLAGAYEQYF

j_call: TRBJ2-3
v_call: TRBV20-1
d_call: -
clone_size: -
cdr3_nt: TGCAGTGCTTGCAGGGAGGTAGCAGATACGCAGTATTTT
cdr3_aa: CSACREVADTQYF

j_call: TRBJ2-2
v_call: TRBV2
d_call: TRBD2
clone_size: many
cdr3_nt: TGTGCCAGCAGTGAGACCGGGACTAGCGAGAGCGGGGAGCTGTTTTTT
cdr3_aa: CASSETGTSESGELFF

j_call: TRBJ2-3
v_call: TRBV7-9
d_call: -
clone_size: -
cdr3_nt: TGTGCCAGCAGCTTAGAGAACACAGATACGCAGTATTTT
cdr3_aa: CASSLENTDTQYF

j_call: TRBJ2-7
v_call: TRBV6-1
d_call: -
clone_size: -
cdr3_nt: TGTGCCAGCAGTGGCAGGGTATATGACGAGCAGTACTTC
cdr3_aa: CASSGRVYDEQYF

j_call: TRBJ2-5
v_call: TRBV7-2
d_call: -
clone_size: many
cdr3_nt: TGTGCCAGCAGCTCGGAGGTGCAGGAGACCCAGTACTTC
cdr3_aa: CASSSEVQETQYF

j_call: TRBJ2-2
v_call: TRBV7-9
d_call: -
clone_size: few
cdr3_nt: TGTGCCAGCACCCTTCGGGCTGACGGCACCGGGGAGCTGTTTTTT
cdr3_aa: CASTLRADGTGELFF

j_call: TRBJ2-1
v_call: TRBV29-1
d_call: TRBD2
clone_size: -
cdr3_nt: TGCAGCGCGTGGCTAGCGGGCCCCTCCTACAAAGAGCAGTTCTTC
cdr3_aa: CSAWLAGPSYKEQFF

j_call: TRBJ2-1
v_call: TRBV29-1
d_call: TRBD2
clone_size: -
cdr3_nt: TGCAGCGTGGGACAGGGACCGACTAGCGGGGAAGACAATGAGCAGTTCTTC
cdr3_aa: CSVGQGPTSGEDNEQFF

j_call: TRBJ2-7
v_call: TRBV27
d_call: TRBD1
clone_size: many
cdr3_nt: TGTGCCAGCAGTCAGGGACAGGGGCCCTACGAGCAGTACTTC
cdr3_aa: CASSQGQGPYEQYF

j_call: TRBJ2-5
v_call: TRBV7-2
d_call: TRBD2
clone_size: many
cdr3_nt: TGTGCCAGCAGCCCTACCGGGACTAGCGGGGAGACCCAGTACTTC
cdr3_aa: CASSPTGTSGETQYF

j_call: TRBJ2-4
v_call: TRBV20-1
d_call: TRBD1
clone_size: -
cdr3_nt: TGCAGTGCTAGCGATGCCCGGGACAGGGGAGACAAAAACATTCAGTACTTC
cdr3_aa: CSASDARDRGDKNIQYF

j_call: TRBJ2-1
v_call: TRBV6-2/TRBV6-3
d_call: -
clone_size: -
cdr3_nt: TGTGCCAGCAGTCGACCCCTAGCCGGTGAGCAGTTCTTC
cdr3_aa: CASSRPLAGEQFF

j_call: TRBJ1-2
v_call: TRBV25-1
d_call: -
clone_size: -
cdr3_nt: TGTGCCAGCAGTGCGGGGAACTATGGCTACACCTTC
cdr3_aa: CASSAGNYGYTF

j_call: TRBJ1-2
v_call: TRBV7-9
d_call: TRBD1
clone_size: few
cdr3_nt: TGTGCCAGCAGCCCCGGACAGGGCTATGGCTACACCTTC
cdr3_aa: CASSPGQGYGYTF

j_call: TRBJ2-1
v_call: TRBV11-2
d_call: TRBD2
clone_size: few
cdr3_nt: TGTGCCAGCAGCTTACGGCTAGCGGGAGTGAGAGATAATGAGCAGTTCTTC
cdr3_aa: CASSLRLAGVRDNEQFF

j_call: TRBJ2-2
v_call: TRBV12-3/TRBV12-4
d_call: TRBD2
clone_size: few
cdr3_nt: TGTGCCAGCAGCTTCGATAGGACTAGCGGGAGAGGGGCCTACACCGGGGAGCTGTTTTTT
cdr3_aa: CASSFDRTSGRGAYTGELFF

j_call: TRBJ2-5
v_call: TRBV12-3/TRBV12-4
d_call: -
clone_size: few
cdr3_nt: TGTGCCAGCAGTTTTGAGGAGACCCAGTACTTC
cdr3_aa: CASSFEETQYF

j_call: TRBJ1-5
v_call: TRBV19
d_call: -
clone_size: -
cdr3_nt: TGTGCCAGTAGTATGATACAGGGCCATCAGCCCCAGCATTTT
cdr3_aa: CASSMIQGHQPQHF

j_call: TRBJ2-7
v_call: TRBV11-1
d_call: -
clone_size: -
cdr3_nt: TGTGCCAGCAGCCCAACCGACCCAACCCGCTACGAGCAGTACTTC
cdr3_aa: CASSPTDPTRYEQYF

j_call: TRBJ2-7
v_call: TRBV5-6
d_call: -
clone_size: few
cdr3_nt: TGTGCCAGCAGCTTGAAACGGTTAGCCTACGAGCAGTACTTC
cdr3_aa: CASSLKRLAYEQYF

j_call: TRBJ2-2
v_call: TRBV9
d_call: -
clone_size: -
cdr3_nt: TGTGCCAGCAGCAAAACAGGCGCGGGGTCCGGGGAGCTGTTTTTT
cdr3_aa: CASSKTGAGSGELFF

j_call: TRBJ2-7
v_call: TRBV7-9
d_call: -
clone_size: -
cdr3_nt: TGTGCCAGCAGCTTACCGGTCTCCTACGAGCAGTACTTC
cdr3_aa: CASSLPVSYEQYF

j_call: TRBJ2-1
v_call: TRBV19
d_call: -
clone_size: -
cdr3_nt: TGTGCCACGACGCCCCGCGTCCGGGGCAATGAGCAGTTCTTC
cdr3_aa: CATTPRVRGNEQFF

j_call: TRBJ2-7
v_call: TRBV14
d_call: TRBD2
clone_size: -
cdr3_nt: TGTGCCAGCAGCCAAATAGCGGGAGTCTCCTACGAGCAGTACTTC
cdr3_aa: CASSQIAGVSYEQYF

j_call: TRBJ2-7
v_call: TRBV4-1
d_call: -
clone_size: -
cdr3_nt: TGCGCCAGCAGCTTCGAGAACAATCCCTCCTACGAGCAGTACTTC
cdr3_aa: CASSFENNPSYEQYF

j_call: TRBJ2-5
v_call: TRBV29-1
d_call: TRBD2
clone_size: many
cdr3_nt: TGCAGCGTTGAAAAGCGGGGGGACATTCAAGAGACCCAGTACTTC
cdr3_aa: CSVEKRGDIQETQYF

j_call: TRBJ1-1
v_call: TRBV28
d_call: TRBD1
clone_size: few
cdr3_nt: TGTGCCAGCAGGCCAGCAACAGGGGGGACTGAAGCTTTCTTT
cdr3_aa: CASRPATGGTEAFF

j_call: TRBJ2-2
v_call: TRBV9
d_call: -
clone_size: -
cdr3_nt: TGTGCCAGCAGCGTAGCTGACAACACCGGGGAGCTGTTTTTT
cdr3_aa: CASSVADNTGELFF

j_call: TRBJ2-2
v_call: TRBV7-8
d_call: TRBD1
clone_size: few
cdr3_nt: TGTGCCACCCGGACAGGGGGGAACACCGGGGAGCTGTTTTTT
cdr3_aa: CATRTGGNTGELFF

j_call: TRBJ1-5
v_call: TRBV6-6
d_call: -
clone_size: -
cdr3_nt: TGTGCCAGCAGTCAAAACATCGATCAGCCCCAGCATTTT
cdr3_aa: CASSQNIDQPQHF

j_call: TRBJ1-5
v_call: TRBV28
d_call: TRBD1
clone_size: -
cdr3_nt: TGTGCCAGCAGACTCGGACAGGGAATTGGTCAGCCCCAGCATTTT
cdr3_aa: CASRLGQGIGQPQHF

j_call: TRBJ2-3
v_call: TRBV15
d_call: TRBD2
clone_size: -
cdr3_nt: TGTGCCACCAGCGGTTCGGGAGGAGCAGATACGCAGTATTTT
cdr3_aa: CATSGSGGADTQYF

j_call: TRBJ2-7
v_call: TRBV6-1
d_call: -
clone_size: few
cdr3_nt: TGTGCCAGCAGACCTTCTGGGGTCCTCTACGAGCAGTACTTC
cdr3_aa: CASRPSGVLYEQYF

j_call: TRBJ2-1
v_call: TRBV25-1
d_call: -
clone_size: -
cdr3_nt: TGTGCCAGCAGGCAGGGGAGCTCCTACAATGAGCAGTTCTTC
cdr3_aa: CASRQGSSYNEQFF

j_call: TRBJ1-1
v_call: TRBV28
d_call: -
clone_size: -
cdr3_nt: TGTGCCAGCCGTACTTACGGGGGCATGAGGAACACTGAAGCTTTCTTT
cdr3_aa: CASRTYGGMRNTEAFF

j_call: TRBJ2-7
v_call: TRBV28
d_call: -
clone_size: -
cdr3_nt: TGTGCCAGCAGCTCTCCCGGGTCTAGCTACGAGCAGTACTTC
cdr3_aa: CASSSPGSSYEQYF

j_call: TRBJ2-7
v_call: TRBV6-2/TRBV6-3
d_call: -
clone_size: -
cdr3_nt: TGTGCCAGCAGCCCCACCCTTCCCGAGCAGTACTTC
cdr3_aa: CASSPTLPEQYF

j_call: TRBJ2-3
v_call: TRBV6-2/TRBV6-3
d_call: TRBD2
clone_size: few
cdr3_nt: TGTGCCAGCAGTTATTGGGCTAGCGGGATGAGCACAGATACGCAGTATTTT
cdr3_aa: CASSYWASGMSTDTQYF

j_call: TRBJ2-2
v_call: TRBV7-8
d_call: TRBD2
clone_size: few
cdr3_nt: TGTGCCAGCAGCCCTTTAGCGGGCTCGAACACCGGGGAGCTGTTTTTT
cdr3_aa: CASSPLAGSNTGELFF

j_call: TRBJ2-1
v_call: TRBV20-1
d_call: -
clone_size: few
cdr3_nt: TGCAGTGCTAGAGATGAGAGGGGTGGAGGGGGCGAGCCCTACAATGAGCAGTTCTTC
cdr3_aa: CSARDERGGGGEPYNEQFF

j_call: TRBJ2-1
v_call: TRBV4-3
d_call: -
clone_size: -
cdr3_nt: TGCGCCAGCAGCCAGGACTACAGGAATGAGCAGTTCTTC
cdr3_aa: CASSQDYRNEQFF

j_call: TRBJ2-1
v_call: TRBV28
d_call: TRBD2
clone_size: few
cdr3_nt: TGTGCCTCCACCCCGGGAGGGGGTTACAATGAGCAGTTCTTC
cdr3_aa: CASTPGGGYNEQFF

j_call: TRBJ2-1
v_call: TRBV6-2/TRBV6-3
d_call: -
clone_size: few
cdr3_nt: TGTGCCAGCAGTTTAAGGGTAGCGGAGATCTACAATGAGCAGTTCTTC
cdr3_aa: CASSLRVAEIYNEQFF

j_call: TRBJ2-7
v_call: TRBV7-2
d_call: -
clone_size: many
cdr3_nt: TGTGCCAGCAGCCCGAGGGCCTCGTACTACGAGCAGTACTTC
cdr3_aa: CASSPRASYYEQYF

j_call: TRBJ2-7
v_call: TRBV16
d_call: -
clone_size: -
cdr3_nt: TGTGCCAGCAGCCCCCCCCACGGGAACGAGCAGTACTTC
cdr3_aa: CASSPPHGNEQYF